The next 17 T cell receptor beta chains were all read from a single sample in a study of CD8 T cells in ankylosing spondylitis. MiXCR, run by TCRdb on the 5' RACE reads, gives a single entry per CDR3 protein. The data contain about 400,000 distinct CDR3 sequences, around 20% of them singletons. No antigen has been identified for these receptors. Study-wide points: Typical of ankylosing spondylitis blood, it appeared, was a TCR beta motif of several highly homologous variants.

Sequencing input: blood, either unsorted or a sorted T cell fraction (not recorded which). These receptors were collected from a male donor with ankylosing spondylitis.

The chain couples TRBV4-2 to TRBJ2-1; tentatively, D is TRBD1 or TRBD2 (5 bases each). The CDR3 contains 16 residues. The V end lost 0 bases, the J end lost 8 bases, and 17 bases lay between the germline ends. The germline gives CDR1 LGHNA, CDR2 YNFKEQ. CDR3 nucleotide sequence: TGTGCCAGCAGCCAAGAAATCCATGAGGGGTTCTATGAGCAGTTCTTC. It translates to CASSQEIHEGFYEQFF.

This clonotype was counted only a few times. This chain joins TRBV3-1 and TRBJ2-7; the D gene is possibly TRBD2 (6 bases). V gave up 3 bases and J gave up 7 bases, with 22 bases separating them. The germline gives CDR1 LGHDT, CDR2 YNNKEL (reference sequence). The CDR3 extends over 16 amino acids. The CDR3, as DNA: TGTGCCAGCAGCCAGGCTCTCGGACTATTCGTGAGGGAGCAGTACTTC. It is translated as CASSQALGLFVREQYF.

The chain carries TRBV20-1 and TRBJ2-7, with TRBD2 as a possible D gene (7 bases). The CDR3 has 17 residues. Trimming removed 0 bases from V and 2 bases from J, with 20 bases in between. Germline lookup yields CDR1 DFQATT and CDR2 SNEGSKA (reference sequence). CDR3 in DNA: TGCAGTGCTAGAGATGCTCGAGGGGGGGGACTCCCCTACGAGCAGTACTTC. This gives the protein CSARDARGGGLPYEQYF.

The chain joins TRBV9 to TRBJ2-7, with 7 bases matching TRBD1. Germline V CDR1 and CDR2: SGDLS, YYNGEE. This CDR3 has 15 residues. Unmatched junction bases numbered 6, after V lost 0 bases and J lost 3 bases. The CDR3 loop reads CASSVATGADYEQYF. As DNA, the CDR3 is TGTGCCAGCAGCGTAGCTACAGGGGCCGACTACGAGCAGTACTTC.

This clonotype was detected only a few times. The chain carries TRBV3-1 and TRBJ1-1, with D maybe TRBD1 (5 bases). The CDR3 is 15 residues long. CDR1 is LGHDT and CDR2 is YNNKEL in the germline V gene (reference sequence). V was trimmed by 1 base and J by 1 base, leaving 10 bases between them. CDR3 in DNA: TGTGCCAGCAGCCAAGCTGGCCAGGGGAACACTGAAGCTTTCTTT. Amino acids: CASSQAGQGNTEAFF.

This clonotype showed up many times. This chain links TRBV12-3 or TRBV12-4 with TRBJ2-5, with 12 bases identical to TRBD2. The CDR3 consists of 15 residues. V was pared by 5 bases and J by 4 bases, with 5 bases of the junction left unmatched. The CDR3 spells CASSPPGLAGETQYF. The CDR3 nucleotides read TGTGCCAGCAGTCCACCGGGACTAGCGGGAGAGACCCAGTACTTC.

The rearrangement uses TRBV10-3 and TRBJ2-1; 9 bases are shared with TRBD1. The germline V gene encodes CDR1 ENHRY and CDR2 SYGVKD. The CDR3 contains 14 residues. The V gene end was trimmed by 6 bases and the J gene end by 8 bases; junction bases not matched to a gene: 8. CDR3 in amino acids: CAIRGDRAGDEQFF. The CDR3 bases are TGTGCCATCAGGGGGGACAGGGCTGGCGATGAGCAGTTCTTC.

This sequence joins TRBV5-1 and TRBJ2-1; 13 bases line up with TRBD2. The CDR3 consists of 18 residues. The V and J ends lost 2 bases and 8 bases, in that order; junction bases with no gene match: 13. In germline, CDR1 is SGHRS, CDR2 YFSETQ. The CDR3 is CASSLLAGGARRVDEQFF. CDR3 in DNA: TGCGCCAGCAGCTTACTAGCGGGAGGGGCCCGCCGGGTCGATGAGCAGTTCTTC.

The chain combines TRBV7-8 with TRBJ2-7, with TRBD2 matching over 13 bases. This CDR3 has 15 amino acids. Trimming removed 5 bases from V and 6 bases from J; junction bases left unmatched: 7. In germline, CDR1 is SGHVS, CDR2 FQNEAQ. CDR3 in DNA: TGTGCCAGCAGCCAAGAGAGGACTAGCGGGAGCGAGCAGTACTTC. This codes for CASSQERTSGSEQYF.

Only one count was recorded for this clonotype. The chain is built from TRBV7-8 and TRBJ1-1, with 8 bases fitting TRBD1. Trimming removed 7 bases from V and 0 bases from J; junction bases left unmatched: 4. This CDR3 is 14 amino acids long. Germline CDR1 is SGHVS and CDR2 is FQNEAQ. The CDR3 coding sequence is TGTGCCAGCACCCTGGGACAGGTGAACACTGAAGCTTTCTTT. Translating it yields CASTLGQVNTEAFF. Drawing the rest from reference TRBV7-8 and TRBJ1-1, the complete variable domain is GAGVSQSPRYKVAKRGQDVALRCDPISGHVSLFWYQQALGQGPEFLTYFQNEAQLDKSGLPSDRFFAERPEGSVSTLKIQRTQQEDSAVYLCASTLGQVNTEAFFGQGTRLTVV.

This clonotype was counted a few times. The rearrangement joins TRBV4-1 to TRBJ1-5; D remains ambiguous. This CDR3 comprises 15 residues. Trimming took 0 bases from V and 2 from J, leaving 8 bases between them. Germline V gene data show CDR1 as MGHRA and CDR2 as YSYEKL. The chain's CDR3 is CASSQDPSGNQPQHF. In DNA form, the CDR3 reads TGCGCCAGCAGCCAAGATCCGAGCGGCAATCAGCCCCAGCATTTT.

The chain carries TRBV25-1 and TRBJ1-1; the match to TRBD1 covers 8 bases. The germline gives CDR1 MGHDK, CDR2 SYGVNS. The CDR3 loop spans 14 amino acids. The trim removed 5 bases at V and 0 bases at J, leaving 2 bases unmatched. The CDR3 loop reads CASSTGGVNTEAFF. DNA of the CDR3: TGTGCCAGCAGTACAGGGGGGGTGAACACTGAAGCTTTCTTT.

The chain carries TRBV20-1 and TRBJ2-7; 13 nucleotides match TRBD2. Germline assignment: CDR1 DFQATT and CDR2 SNEGSKA (reference sequence). The V segment lost 2 bases and the J segment 0 bases; nucleotides outside the gene matches: 4. CDR3 length equals 16 residues. CDR3: CSARSGTSGASYEQYF. The CDR3 DNA follows: TGCAGTGCTAGATCCGGGACTAGCGGGGCCTCCTACGAGCAGTACTTC.

V is TRBV5-1 and J is TRBJ2-1; no reliable D call. This CDR3 has 14 residues. V shed 5 bases and J shed 8 bases, with 17 bases lying between them. CDR1 and CDR2 from the germline V gene are SGHRS and YFSETQ. This chain's CDR3 is CASRATFSRDEQFF. CDR3 DNA sequence: TGCGCCAGCAGGGCGACATTTTCTAGGGATGAGCAGTTCTTC.

The chain combines TRBV7-9 with TRBJ2-3; the D call may be TRBD1 or TRBD2 (5 bases each). The germline gives CDR1 SEHNR, CDR2 FQNEAQ (reference sequence). The V and J ends lost 0 bases and 6 bases respectively, with 10 bases between them. The CDR3 sequence is 14 residues long. The CDR3 spells CASSLAQGADTQYF. The CDR3 region has the DNA TGTGCCAGCAGCTTAGCCCAGGGAGCGGATACGCAGTATTTT. Full variable domain (rest looked up from reference TRBV7-9 and TRBJ2-3): DTGVSQNPRHKITKRGQNVTFRCDPISEHNRLYWYRQTLGQGPEFLTYFQNEAQLEKSRLLSDRFSAERPKGSFSTLEIQRTEQGDSAMYLCASSLAQGADTQYFGPGTRLTVL.

For the CDR3, the DNA is TGCGCCAGCAGCTTGTTACAAACGAACACCGGGGAGCTGTTTTTT. Its protein product is CASSLLQTNTGELFF. The V call is TRBV5-1, the J call TRBJ2-2; no firm D call. This CDR3 has 15 amino acids. The V gene's germline CDR1 is SGHRS and CDR2 YFSETQ. V lost 1 base to trimming and J lost 0 bases, with 7 bases between them.

V usage is TRBV2 and J usage is TRBJ2-7; 8 bases align to TRBD1. The CDR3 runs 15 residues. CDR1 SNHLY and CDR2 FYNNEI come from the germline V gene. V lost 6 bases and J lost 6; bases outside the gene matches: 13. This chain's CDR3 is CASSACNGQGCEQYF. DNA of the CDR3: TGTGCCAGCAGCGCCTGCAATGGACAGGGTTGCGAGCAGTACTTC.